This note documents a single T cell receptor (beta chain) sequence. This specimen comes from a study of T cell changes during pregnancy in multiple sclerosis. The V end lost 7 bases, the J end lost 0 bases, and 7 bases lay between the germline ends. The CDR3 totals 13 residues. Germline V gene lookup returns CDR1 WNHNN and CDR2 SYGVQD (reference sequence). TCRdb's table, derived via immunoSEQ multiplex PCR, lists solely in-frame clones and lacks some. This sample has around 40,000 clones; approximately 90% occur once, and the top ten carry 26%. Sequenced material: CD8+ T cells from peripheral blood mononuclear cells, taken before pregnancy. This clonotype was obtained from a female donor with multiple sclerosis, enrolled in a pregnancy study. This rearrangement joins TRBV10-1 to TRBJ2-1; D is undetermined. The CDR3 nucleotides read TGCGCCAGCAAAGACTTCTCCTACAATGAGCAGTTCTTC. Amino acids: CASKDFSYNEQFF.